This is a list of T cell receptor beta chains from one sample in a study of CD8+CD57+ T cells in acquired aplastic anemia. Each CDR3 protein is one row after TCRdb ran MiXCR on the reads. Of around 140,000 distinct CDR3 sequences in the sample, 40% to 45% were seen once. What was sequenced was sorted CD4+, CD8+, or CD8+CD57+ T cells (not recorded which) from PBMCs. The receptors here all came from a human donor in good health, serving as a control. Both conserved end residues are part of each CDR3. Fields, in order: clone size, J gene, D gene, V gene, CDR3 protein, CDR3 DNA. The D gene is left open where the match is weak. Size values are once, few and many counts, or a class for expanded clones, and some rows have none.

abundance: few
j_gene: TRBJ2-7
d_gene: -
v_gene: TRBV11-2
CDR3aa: CASCLEGWGEQYF
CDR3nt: TGTGCCAGCTGCCTTGAGGGCTGGGGCGAGCAGTACTTC

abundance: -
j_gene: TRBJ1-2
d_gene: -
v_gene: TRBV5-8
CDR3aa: CASSLSTDYGYTF
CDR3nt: TGTGCCAGCAGCTTGTCGACAGACTATGGCTACACCTTC

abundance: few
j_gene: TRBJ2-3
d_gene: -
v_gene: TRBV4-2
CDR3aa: CASSRFGGSPDTQYF
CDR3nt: TGTGCCAGCAGCCGTTTTGGCGGAAGTCCAGATACGCAGTATTTT

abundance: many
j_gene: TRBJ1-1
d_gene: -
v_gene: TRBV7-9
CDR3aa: CASSFSEGTEAFF
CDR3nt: TGTGCCAGCAGCTTTAGCGAGGGCACTGAAGCTTTCTTT

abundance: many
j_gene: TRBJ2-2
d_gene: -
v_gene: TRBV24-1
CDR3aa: CATSDLPSGRRNTGELFF
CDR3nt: TGTGCCACCAGTGATTTACCCTCCGGACGCCGGAACACCGGGGAGCTGTTTTTT

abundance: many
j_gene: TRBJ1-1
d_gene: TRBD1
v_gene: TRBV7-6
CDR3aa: CASSFTPPSTSGGETGVAFF
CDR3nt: TGTGCCAGCAGCTTTACCCCTCCTTCAACCTCAGGGGGGGAAACCGGTGTGGCTTTCTTT

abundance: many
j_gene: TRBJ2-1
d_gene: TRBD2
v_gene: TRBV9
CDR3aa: CASSGSGIAYNEQFF
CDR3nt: TGTGCCAGCAGCGGTAGCGGGATAGCGTACAATGAGCAGTTCTTC

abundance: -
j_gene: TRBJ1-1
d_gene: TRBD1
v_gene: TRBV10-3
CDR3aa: CAISGTRTGTGATEAFF
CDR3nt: TGTGCCATCAGTGGCACCAGGACCGGAACAGGGGCCACTGAAGCTTTCTTT

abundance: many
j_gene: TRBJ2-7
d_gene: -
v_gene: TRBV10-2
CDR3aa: CASSESPKTYEQYF
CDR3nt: TGCGCCAGCAGTGAGTCGCCCAAGACCTACGAGCAGTACTTC

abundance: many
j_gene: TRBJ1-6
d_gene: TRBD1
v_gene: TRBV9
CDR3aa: CASSSRTGGYSPLHF
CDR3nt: TGTGCCAGCAGCTCTAGGACAGGGGGATATTCACCCCTCCACTTT

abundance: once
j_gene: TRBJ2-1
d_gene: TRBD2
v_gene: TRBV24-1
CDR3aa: CATSDNPSGSIEQFF
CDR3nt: TGTGCCACCAGTGATAACCCTAGCGGGAGTATTGAGCAGTTCTTC

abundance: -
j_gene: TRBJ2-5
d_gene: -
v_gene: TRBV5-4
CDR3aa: CASSLDTGNRETQYF
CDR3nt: TGTGCCAGCAGCCTCGACACGGGAAACCGAGAGACCCAGTACTTC

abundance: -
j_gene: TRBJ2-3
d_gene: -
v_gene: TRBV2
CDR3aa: CASSVRADTQYF
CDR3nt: TGTGCCAGCAGTGTGCGGGCAGATACGCAGTATTTT

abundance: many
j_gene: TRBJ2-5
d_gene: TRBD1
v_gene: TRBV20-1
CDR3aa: CSARGYQGAWETQYF
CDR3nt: TGCAGTGCTAGAGGATACCAGGGGGCGTGGGAGACCCAGTACTTC

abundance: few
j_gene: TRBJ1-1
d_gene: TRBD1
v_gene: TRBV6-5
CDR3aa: CASRRQGIWTEAFF
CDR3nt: TGTGCCAGCAGAAGACAGGGCATTTGGACTGAAGCTTTCTTT

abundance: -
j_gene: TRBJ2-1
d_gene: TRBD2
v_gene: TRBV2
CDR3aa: CASSEERGGRNEQFF
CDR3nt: TGTGCCAGCAGTGAAGAGCGGGGGGGCCGCAATGAGCAGTTCTTC

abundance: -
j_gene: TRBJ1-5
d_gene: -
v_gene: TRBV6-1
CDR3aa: CVSSQREAGSSNQPQHF
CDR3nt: TGTGTCAGCAGTCAAAGAGAGGCAGGGTCTAGCAATCAGCCCCAGCATTTT

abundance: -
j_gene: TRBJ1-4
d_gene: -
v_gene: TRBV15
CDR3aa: CATSILPSLGRTNEKLFF
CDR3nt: TGTGCCACCAGCATCCTCCCCTCCCTGGGCAGAACTAATGAAAAACTGTTTTTT

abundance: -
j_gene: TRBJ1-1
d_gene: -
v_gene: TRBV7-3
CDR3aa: CASSLGTNMNAEAFF
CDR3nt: TGTGCCAGCAGCTTGGGTACAAACATGAACGCTGAAGCTTTCTTT

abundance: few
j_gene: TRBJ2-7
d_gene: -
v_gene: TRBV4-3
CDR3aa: CASSQDYTVTGSSYEQYF
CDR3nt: TGCGCCAGCAGCCAAGATTACACAGTTACAGGGAGCTCCTACGAGCAGTACTTC

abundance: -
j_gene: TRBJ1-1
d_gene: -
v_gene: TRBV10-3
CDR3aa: CAIKALGNEAFF
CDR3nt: TGTGCCATCAAGGCCTTAGGGAACGAAGCTTTCTTT

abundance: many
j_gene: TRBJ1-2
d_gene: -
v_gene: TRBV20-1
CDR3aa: CSARVQTNYGYTF
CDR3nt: TGCAGTGCTAGAGTGCAAACAAACTATGGCTACACCTTC

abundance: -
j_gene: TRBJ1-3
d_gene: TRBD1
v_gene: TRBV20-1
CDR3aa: CSARTGGFGNTIYF
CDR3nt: TGCAGTGCAAGGACAGGGGGCTTCGGAAACACCATATATTTT

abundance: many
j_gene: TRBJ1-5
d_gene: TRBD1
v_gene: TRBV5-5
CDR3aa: CASSFWTGPNQPQHF
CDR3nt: TGTGCCAGCAGCTTCTGGACAGGACCGAATCAGCCCCAGCATTTT

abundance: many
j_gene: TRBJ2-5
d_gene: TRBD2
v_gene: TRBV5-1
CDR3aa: CASSGLAEGETQYF
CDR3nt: TGCGCCAGCTCTGGGCTAGCGGAGGGGGAGACCCAGTACTTC

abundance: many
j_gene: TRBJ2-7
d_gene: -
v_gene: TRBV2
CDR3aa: CASSVSVAVHEQYF
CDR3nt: TGTGCCAGCAGTGTGAGCGTCGCCGTCCACGAGCAGTACTTC

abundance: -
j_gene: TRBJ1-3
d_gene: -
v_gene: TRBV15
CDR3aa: CATSRDRGIGNTIYF
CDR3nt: TGTGCCACCAGCAGAGATCGAGGGATTGGAAACACCATATATTTT